This TCR beta chain was identified during a study of T cell changes during pregnancy in multiple sclerosis. Clones were sequenced by immunoSEQ multiplex PCR, and TCRdb holds only the in-frame ones, with some missing. The sample carries 35,000 to 45,000 clones, 70% to 90% recorded once. The V gene's germline CDR1 is SGHAT and CDR2 FQNNGV. The CDR3 loop spans 14 amino acids. Trimming left V 6 bases short and J 5 bases short, with 15 bases between. The sequencing used CD4+ T cells from peripheral blood mononuclear cells, collected after pregnancy. The source of this sequence is a female donor with multiple sclerosis, enrolled in a pregnancy study. This chain joins TRBV11-2 and TRBJ2-3; possible D gene TRBD1, 5 bases. The CDR3 DNA reads as TGTGCCAGCAGTACCCAGGGAAGGGGAGATACGCAGTATTTT. This sequence encodes CASSTQGRGDTQYF. The whole variable domain, remainder taken from reference TRBV11-2 and TRBJ2-3, is EAGVAQSPRYKIIEKRQSVAFWCNPISGHATLYWYQQILGQGPKLLIQFQNNGVVDDSQLPKDRFSAERLKGVDSTLKIQPAKLEDSAVYLCASSTQGRGDTQYFGPGTRLTVL.